This T cell receptor beta chain was observed in a study of blood T cell repertoires in COVID-19. For the study at large: From the United States, Italy and Spain came samples of acute and convalescent COVID-19. T cells, B-cell-depleted T cells, or PBMCs supplied cDNA or gDNA.

Authors' analysis steps: The assay estimated nucleated cells by amplifying reference gene primers. Sequenced by immunoSEQ multiplex PCR; TCRdb stores in-frame clones only, minus some. Clone size and V and J calls were adopted from that table, with D and trimming inferred from the DNA. The sample includes about 72,000 clones, roughly 88% of them seen just once. The CDR3 extends over 16 amino acids. What was sequenced was peripheral blood. The chain recombines TRBV21-1 with TRBJ2-1; the table's D call, TRBD2, was not checked against the DNA. TRBV21-1 is a pseudogene locus. The TCR was taken from a young man with acute or convalescent COVID-19. The CDR3 here is CASSPRTASGSYEQFF. In DNA, the CDR3 is TGTGCCAGCAGCCCCCGGACGGCTAGCGGGAGTTACGAGCAGTTCTTC.